This T cell receptor (beta chain) was recovered during a study of TIL therapy for anti-PD-1-resistant metastatic lung cancer. Study in general: Patients had a median age of approximately 56 years (range about 35-85). Tumors carried a median about 1.6 non-synonymous mutations per megabase. Overall study results and limits: Many TIL product clones were absent from baseline tumor, suggesting clonal contraction.

The time point was: pre-treatment sample, taken before nivolumab and TIL therapy. The tumor samples were excised metastases, mostly pleural nodules or supraclavicular lymph nodes. The CDR3 covers 16 residues. The germline V gene has CDR1 LGHNA and CDR2 YNFKEQ. The trim removed 1 base at V and 6 bases at J, leaving 7 bases unmatched. The immunoSEQ assay was v3. Survey-level samples got about 2 million read pairs; deep-level samples got about 4.5-6.5 million. The data were produced by immunoSEQ multiplex PCR, yet TCRdb's version contains in-frame clones alone and is incomplete. The sample has tens of thousands of clones, less than 65% seen once. This clone turned up a few times. Its target is unknown.

This specimen was tumor tissue, taken at baseline. The genes are TRBV4-2 and TRBJ2-2; 8 bases are a match to TRBD2. This receptor was identified in a woman between 30 and 80 years old with non-small cell lung cancer. CDR3 loop: CASSQVVGLVPGELFF. The CDR3, as DNA: TGTGCCAGCAGCCAAGTAGTGGGACTAGTTCCCGGGGAGCTGTTTTTT.